The 4 T cell receptor beta chains reported below all come from one sample, sequenced in a study of blood T cell repertoires in COVID-19 (dated by TCRdb to 2018 to 2021). Libraries were made using the immunoSEQ multiplex PCR assay. Entries here come from immuneACCESS through TCRdb and include only in-frame sequences with V and J called. Some clones fail to appear in such tables; in the studies checked, an unresolved V gene covers under half of the shortfall, and the cause of the remainder is unknown. The sample table contains some 300,000 clones; only one count was recorded for approximately 86% of them. Jointly, the top ten make up over 1% of the sample. The sequenced sample was peripheral blood. All receptors derive from an older man with acute or convalescent COVID-19.

The gene calls are TRBV5-6 and TRBJ1-2; D ambiguous. CDR1 is SGHDT and CDR2 is YYEEEE in the germline V gene. The CDR3 totals 14 residues. Deletions cut 1 base from V and 7 bases from J, with 14 bases between. In DNA, the CDR3 is TGTGCCAGCAGCTTGAAACGTACGGTCTCTGGCTACACCTTC. It is translated as CASSLKRTVSGYTF.

The chain couples TRBV3-1 (or the pseudogene TRBV3-2) to TRBJ1-2; D not certain. The V end lost 0 bases, the J end lost 7 bases, and 9 bases lay between the germline ends. CDR1 and CDR2 (germline): LGHDT, YNNKEL (reference sequence). The CDR3 length is 13 residues. CDR3 in DNA: TGTGCCAGCAGCCAAGACTCCCGGGTTGGCTACACCTTC. This gives the protein CASSQDSRVGYTF.

V and J are TRBV29-1 and TRBJ2-1, with 8 bases lining up with TRBD1. The CDR3 is 11 residues long. The trim removed 6 bases at V and 15 bases at J, leaving 10 bases unmatched. The germline V gene has CDR1 SQVTM and CDR2 ANQGSEA. The CDR3 coding sequence is TGCAGCGTGAAGACAGGGGAGAGGGGGTTCTTC. Encoded protein: CSVKTGERGFF.

The count of this clone is one. The chain employs TRBV4-1 and TRBJ1-5; weak D call: TRBD1 (5 bases). The CDR3 length is 15 residues. Trimming removed 0 bases at V and 7 bases at J, with 13 bases between. Germline-derived CDR1 and CDR2 are MGHRA and YSYEKL. The CDR3 DNA reads TGCGCCAGCAGCCAAGATGGGGGGAATAGGCAGCCCCAGCATTTT. This codes for CASSQDGGNRQPQHF.